The entry that follows covers one TCR beta chain sequence. Treatment: around 19 received Ad26.COV2.S at low or high dose, single or two shots; a few received placebo; per-sample allocation not given. The samples were gathered on day 63 after the first injection of vaccine or placebo. The data belong to a study of Ad26.COV2.S vaccination and SARS-CoV-2 variants. Background on the study: Ad26.COV2.S shots went into the muscle once or twice, 56 days apart.

Using immunoSEQ multiplex PCR, the repertoire was profiled, and TCRdb retains in-frame clones only, with some absent. This table has about 480,000 clones, roughly 89% appearing once. Trimming took off 3 bases at V and 7 bases at J, with 19 bases between the two ends. Germline assignment: CDR1 MDHEN and CDR2 SYDVKM. The CDR3 extends over 16 amino acids. The sequencing used peripheral blood, collected in a trial of Ad26.COV2.S vaccine versus placebo. This sequence was found in a person between 18 and 65 years old who received the Ad26.COV2.S COVID-19 vaccine or a placebo. This chain uses TRBV28 with TRBJ1-5; a weak D match, TRBD1 (6 bases). CDR3 bases: TGTGCCAGCAGTTTTCACGCCCCGAGGGGGACCCAGCCCCAGCATTTT. This codes for CASSFHAPRGTQPQHF. Full variable domain (missing parts from reference TRBV28 and TRBJ1-5): DVKVTQSSRYLVKRTGEKVFLECVQDMDHENMFWYRQDPGLGLRLIYFSYDVKMKEKGDIPEGYSVSREKKERFSLILESASTNQTSMYLCASSFHAPRGTQPQHFGDGTRLSIL.